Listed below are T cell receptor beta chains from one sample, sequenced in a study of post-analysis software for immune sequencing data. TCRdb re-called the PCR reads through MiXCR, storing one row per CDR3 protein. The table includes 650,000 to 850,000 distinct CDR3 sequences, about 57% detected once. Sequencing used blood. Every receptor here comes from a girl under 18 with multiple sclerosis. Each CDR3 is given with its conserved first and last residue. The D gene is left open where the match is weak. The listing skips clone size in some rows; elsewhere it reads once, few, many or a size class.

CDR3aa: CSVAQGARLLNEQFF
j_gene: TRBJ2-1
abundance: NA
len: 15
d_gene: TRBD1
v_gene: TRBV29-1

CDR3aa: CASSQEALVPEQFF
j_gene: TRBJ2-1
abundance: NA
len: 14
d_gene: NA
v_gene: TRBV4-2

CDR3aa: CASRQGTGRGDTEAFF
j_gene: TRBJ1-1
abundance: NA
len: 16
d_gene: TRBD1
v_gene: TRBV2

CDR3aa: CASSPNPGQGAYRETQYF
j_gene: NA
abundance: NA
len: 18
d_gene: TRBD1
v_gene: TRBV7-9

CDR3aa: CASGSWTSGNKDEQFF
j_gene: TRBJ2-1
abundance: NA
len: 16
d_gene: TRBD2
v_gene: TRBV12-5

CDR3aa: CSARYRGPPLSYEQYF
j_gene: TRBJ2-7
abundance: NA
len: 16
d_gene: TRBD1
v_gene: TRBV20-1

CDR3aa: CASSWDSCYEQYF
j_gene: TRBJ2-7
abundance: NA
len: 13
d_gene: TRBD1
v_gene: TRBV12-3/TRBV12-4

CDR3aa: CASSPGLENIQYF
j_gene: TRBJ2-4
abundance: NA
len: 13
d_gene: NA
v_gene: TRBV27

CDR3aa: CASSLGGANSPLHF
j_gene: TRBJ1-6
abundance: few
len: 14
d_gene: NA
v_gene: TRBV7-3

CDR3aa: CAIRPGTGEYEQYF
j_gene: NA
abundance: NA
len: 14
d_gene: TRBD1
v_gene: TRBV10-3

CDR3aa: CASSPRRANYGYTF
j_gene: TRBJ1-2
abundance: NA
len: 14
d_gene: NA
v_gene: TRBV18

CDR3aa: CASSLLGSTSSYNEQFF
j_gene: TRBJ2-1
abundance: NA
len: 17
d_gene: NA
v_gene: TRBV4-1

CDR3aa: CATWTGEGETQYF
j_gene: TRBJ2-5
abundance: NA
len: 13
d_gene: TRBD2
v_gene: TRBV7-2

CDR3aa: CSSQAGVEETQYF
j_gene: TRBJ2-5
abundance: NA
len: 13
d_gene: TRBD2
v_gene: TRBV20-1

CDR3aa: CASSLWDSIRYYEQYF
j_gene: TRBJ2-7
abundance: NA
len: 16
d_gene: TRBD1
v_gene: TRBV7-2

CDR3aa: CASSPRRLGQGQETQYF
j_gene: TRBJ2-5
abundance: NA
len: 17
d_gene: TRBD1
v_gene: TRBV5-1

CDR3aa: CASSSRPAKQETQYF
j_gene: TRBJ2-5
abundance: NA
len: 15
d_gene: NA
v_gene: TRBV5-1

CDR3aa: CASSFSPGEREKLFF
j_gene: TRBJ1-4
abundance: NA
len: 15
d_gene: NA
v_gene: TRBV5-6

CDR3aa: CSARAGTVVYEQYF
j_gene: TRBJ2-7
abundance: NA
len: 14
d_gene: NA
v_gene: TRBV20-1

CDR3aa: CASRSGRNSPLHF
j_gene: TRBJ1-6
abundance: few
len: 13
d_gene: NA
v_gene: TRBV6-5

CDR3aa: CASSFGQGQYF
j_gene: TRBJ2-7
abundance: few
len: 11
d_gene: TRBD1
v_gene: TRBV12-3/TRBV12-4

CDR3aa: CSALQGLGELFF
j_gene: TRBJ2-2
abundance: once
len: 12
d_gene: NA
v_gene: TRBV20-1

CDR3aa: CASSGGLAGLSYEQYF
j_gene: TRBJ2-7
abundance: NA
len: 16
d_gene: TRBD2
v_gene: TRBV5-1

CDR3aa: CASSLAGLAEYNEQFF
j_gene: TRBJ2-1
abundance: NA
len: 16
d_gene: TRBD2
v_gene: TRBV7-7

CDR3aa: CSVEKGTDYEQYF
j_gene: TRBJ2-7
abundance: NA
len: 13
d_gene: TRBD1
v_gene: TRBV29-1

CDR3aa: CASSLGLVRHEQFF
j_gene: TRBJ2-1
abundance: NA
len: 14
d_gene: NA
v_gene: TRBV7-9

CDR3aa: CSANSGAQGAVLGYGYTF
j_gene: TRBJ1-2
abundance: NA
len: 18
d_gene: TRBD1
v_gene: TRBV20-1

CDR3aa: CSVERGLGGEQFF
j_gene: TRBJ2-1
abundance: NA
len: 13
d_gene: NA
v_gene: TRBV29-1

CDR3aa: CSARTLGDRVRETQYF
j_gene: TRBJ2-5
abundance: NA
len: 16
d_gene: TRBD1
v_gene: TRBV29-1

CDR3aa: CASSLGGTGVPYEQYF
j_gene: TRBJ2-7
abundance: NA
len: 16
d_gene: TRBD1
v_gene: TRBV5-1

CDR3aa: CSGEGLSKNEQFF
j_gene: TRBJ2-1
abundance: NA
len: 13
d_gene: NA
v_gene: TRBV20-1

CDR3aa: CAGSDLRDLETQYF
j_gene: TRBJ2-5
abundance: NA
len: 14
d_gene: NA
v_gene: TRBV10-2

CDR3aa: CASRFQANQPQHF
j_gene: TRBJ1-5
abundance: NA
len: 13
d_gene: NA
v_gene: TRBV12-3/TRBV12-4

CDR3aa: CASSLGSSSVLTTQYF
j_gene: TRBJ2-3
abundance: NA
len: 16
d_gene: NA
v_gene: TRBV5-1

CDR3aa: CASGTGSALNTQYF
j_gene: TRBJ2-3
abundance: few
len: 14
d_gene: TRBD1
v_gene: TRBV9

CDR3aa: CSARDPETQYF
j_gene: TRBJ2-5
abundance: NA
len: 11
d_gene: NA
v_gene: TRBV20-1

CDR3aa: CASSSTGTALVSFF
j_gene: TRBJ2-1
abundance: NA
len: 14
d_gene: TRBD1
v_gene: TRBV5-1

CDR3aa: CASSLGHMNSNEQFF
j_gene: TRBJ2-1
abundance: NA
len: 15
d_gene: NA
v_gene: TRBV13

CDR3aa: CATSRQLQTGQETQYF
j_gene: TRBJ2-5
abundance: NA
len: 16
d_gene: TRBD1
v_gene: TRBV15

CDR3aa: CSAPLGREQYF
j_gene: TRBJ2-7
abundance: few
len: 11
d_gene: NA
v_gene: TRBV20-1

CDR3aa: CASSYSERKSTDTQYF
j_gene: TRBJ2-3
abundance: NA
len: 16
d_gene: NA
v_gene: TRBV6-2/TRBV6-3